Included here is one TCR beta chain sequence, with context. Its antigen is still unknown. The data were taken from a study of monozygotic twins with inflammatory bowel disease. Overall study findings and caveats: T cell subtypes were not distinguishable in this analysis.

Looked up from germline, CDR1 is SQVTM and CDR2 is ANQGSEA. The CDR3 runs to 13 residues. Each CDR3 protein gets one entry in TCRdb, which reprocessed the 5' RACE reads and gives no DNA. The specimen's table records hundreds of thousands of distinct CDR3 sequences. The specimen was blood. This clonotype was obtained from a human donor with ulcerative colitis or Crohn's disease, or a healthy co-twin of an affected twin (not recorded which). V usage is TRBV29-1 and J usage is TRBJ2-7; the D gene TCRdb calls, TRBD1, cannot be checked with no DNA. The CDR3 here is CSVTGLLAYEQYF.